Detailed here is one T cell receptor beta chain. Its antigen is not identified. Sequencing ends 3 residues short of the CDR3 end; the germline J gene provides the rest. Most patients and controls had Caucasian heritage. The CDR3 has 16 amino acids. The germline V gene has CDR1 KGHSH and CDR2 LQKENI. This specimen belongs to a study of T cell clonality in common variable immunodeficiency. The data were produced by immunoSEQ multiplex PCR, yet TCRdb's version contains in-frame clones alone and is incomplete. This sample has 50,000 to 60,000 clones, each found more than once. The study, taken as a whole, reports: Fewer deletions and N-nucleotide insertions were reportedly seen in common variable immunodeficiency TCR beta sequences. The cause of increased CVID clonality remains unclear without subpopulation sequencing. TCRbeta clonality was increased in CVID versus healthy controls.

This TCR came from a person aged 18 to 69 in good health. The chain uses TRBV18 and TRBJ1-4, with 7 bases fitting TRBD1. Material: peripheral blood mononuclear cells. The CDR3 DNA, read in part, is TGTGCCAGCTCACCAACGCAGGCAACAGGGGCCAACGTA. Amino acid sequence: CASSPTQATGANV. The complete CDR3 reads CASSPTQATGANVLFF.